This TCR beta chain was observed in a study of response to subunit inactivated influenza vaccine. Study-level points and caveats: Researchers suggested that each seasonal influenza vaccination recruits few new T cells.

One entry per CDR3 protein results from TCRdb running MiXCR on the RT-PCR reads. The repertoire includes hundreds of thousands of distinct CDR3 sequences, over 20% of them detected once, and 10% sits in the top ten. Trimming removed 10 bases from V and 4 bases from J, with 17 bases in between. This CDR3 is built from 15 residues. In its sample, this clonotype was seen once. Antigen: not known. The chain links TRBV12-3 or TRBV12-4 to TRBJ2-6; no clear D. Here the sequenced sample was PBMCs from blood, taken about 20 months after vaccination. This clonotype originated in a man between 50 and 69 years old who received an inactivated influenza vaccine. DNA for the CDR3: TGTGCCACCAGACCCTGGGGTGCCGGGGCCAACGTCCTGACTTTC. Its protein is CATRPWGAGANVLTF.